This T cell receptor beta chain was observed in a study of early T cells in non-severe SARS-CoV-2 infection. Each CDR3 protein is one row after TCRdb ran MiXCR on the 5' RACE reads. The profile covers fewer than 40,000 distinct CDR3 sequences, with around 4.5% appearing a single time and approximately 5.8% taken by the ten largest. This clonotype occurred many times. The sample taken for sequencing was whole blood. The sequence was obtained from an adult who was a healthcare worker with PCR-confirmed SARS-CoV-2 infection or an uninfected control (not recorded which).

The CDR3 sequence: CASSLTGGGRTGELFF. CDR3 sequence (DNA): TGTGCCAGCAGTCTTACAGGGGGCGGAAGGACCGGGGAGCTGTTTTTT. V is TRBV12-3 or TRBV12-4 and J is TRBJ2-2, with TRBD1 matching 9 bases. V was pared by 5 bases and J by 5 bases, with 9 bases of the junction left unmatched. The CDR3 consists of 16 residues.